This T cell receptor (beta chain) originates from a study of blood T cell repertoires in COVID-19. Overall study context: COVID-19 samples, acute and convalescent, were from the United States, Italy and Spain.

In the authors' methods: Amplification from reference gene primers served as the basis for estimated nucleated cell counts. The table came from immunoSEQ multiplex PCR; TCRdb's copy has only in-frame clones and leaves some out. V and J calls plus clone size are reproduced from that table; the DNA served to infer D and trimming. Here the sample spans 100,000 to 120,000 clones, over 60% being singletons. V was pared by 1 base and J by 1 base, with 16 bases between. CDR1 and CDR2 from the germline V gene are MDHEN and SYDVKM. This CDR3 has 17 amino acids. Sequenced material: peripheral blood. The V and J genes are TRBV28 and TRBJ1-2; no reliable D call. The receptor was derived from a woman aged 80 or over with active or convalescent COVID-19. CDR3 protein: CASSLSGLPLSNYGYTF. The CDR3 DNA reads TGTGCCAGCAGTTTATCCGGGTTGCCCCTTAGTAACTATGGCTACACCTTC.